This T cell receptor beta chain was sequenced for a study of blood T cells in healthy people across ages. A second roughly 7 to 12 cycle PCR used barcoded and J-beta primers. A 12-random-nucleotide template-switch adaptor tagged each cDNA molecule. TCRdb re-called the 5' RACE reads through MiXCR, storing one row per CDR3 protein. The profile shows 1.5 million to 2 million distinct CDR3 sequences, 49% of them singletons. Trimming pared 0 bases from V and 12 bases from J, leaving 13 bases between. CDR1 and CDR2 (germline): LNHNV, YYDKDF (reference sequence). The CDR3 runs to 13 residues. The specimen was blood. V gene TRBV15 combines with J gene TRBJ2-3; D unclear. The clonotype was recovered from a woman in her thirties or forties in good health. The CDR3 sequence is CATSRDFSPEQYF. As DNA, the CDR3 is TGTGCCACCAGCAGAGATTTTTCCCCAGAACAGTATTTT. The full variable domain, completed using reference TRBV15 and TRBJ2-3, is DAMVIQNPRYQVTQFGKPVTLSCSQTLNHNVMYWYQQKSSQAPKLLFHYYDKDFNNEADTPDNFQSRRPNTSFCFLDIRSPGLGDTAMYLCATSRDFSPEQYFGPGTRLTVL.